Listed below are T cell receptor beta chains from one sample, sequenced in a study of T cells in Graves' hyperthyroidism and ophthalmopathy. TCRdb redid the calling of the multiplex PCR reads with MiXCR, one entry per CDR3 protein. Among some 490,000 distinct CDR3 sequences listed, around 15% were seen once. The source material was blood. These receptors all come from a woman aged 30 to 39 with Graves' ophthalmopathy. The CDR3 runs from the conserved cysteine through the conserved F or W. D genes are given only for firm matches. Part of the rows lack a size; the others show once, few, many or a class for expanded clones.

CDR3	DNA	J	D	length	V	size
CASSLASPTSGRASYNEQFF	TGTGCCAGCAGCTTAGCGTCCCCAACTAGCGGGAGGGCTTCCTACAATGAGCAGTTCTTC	TRBJ2-1	TRBD2	20	TRBV7-9	.
CASSLEASGDQETQYF	TGCGCCAGCAGCTTGGAGGCTAGCGGGGACCAAGAGACCCAGTACTTC	TRBJ2-5	TRBD2	16	TRBV5-1	few
CATSESGTVNTEAFF	TGTGCCACCAGTGAATCCGGGACAGTGAACACTGAAGCTTTCTTT	TRBJ1-1	TRBD1	15	TRBV24-1	few
CSARDRGSYGRGTQYF	TGCAGTGCTAGAGATCGCGGCTCCTACGGCCGTGGTACGCAGTATTTT	TRBJ2-3	.	16	TRBV20-1	few
CASTQGQGAYEQFF	TGTGCCAGCACTCAAGGACAGGGGGCCTACGAGCAGTTCTTC	TRBJ2-1	TRBD1	14	TRBV12-3/TRBV12-4	few
CASSYSEGGYNEQFF	TGTGCCAGCAGTTACTCGGAGGGGGGATACAATGAGCAGTTCTTC	TRBJ2-1	.	15	TRBV6-5	many
CASSQRELGELFF	TGTGCCAGCAGTCAGCGGGAGCTCGGGGAGCTGTTTTTT	TRBJ2-2	TRBD2	13	TRBV12-3/TRBV12-4	.
CASTGGTNEKLFF	TGTGCCAGCACCGGGGGGACTAATGAAAAACTGTTTTTT	TRBJ1-4	.	13	TRBV28	many
CSAWTVNQPQHF	TGCAGTGCCTGGACGGTAAATCAGCCCCAGCATTTT	TRBJ1-5	.	12	TRBV20-1	many
CSARGGTIYEQYF	TGCAGTGCTAGAGGCGGGACAATCTACGAGCAGTACTTC	TRBJ2-7	.	13	TRBV20-1	few
CASSLDRIPDTQYF	TGCGCCAGCAGCTTGGACAGGATCCCAGATACGCAGTATTTT	TRBJ2-3	.	14	TRBV5-1	few
CATSRDRRGNQPQHF	TGTGCCACCAGCAGGGACAGACGGGGCAATCAGCCCCAGCATTTT	TRBJ1-5	.	15	TRBV15	.
CASSLGVRTATTDTQYF	TGTGCCAGCAGCTTAGGTGTGCGGACAGCCACAACAGATACGCAGTATTTT	TRBJ2-3	.	17	TRBV11-2	many
CASSRTGTGGYEQFF	TGTGCCAGCTCACGAACCGGGACAGGGGGTTATGAGCAGTTCTTC	TRBJ2-1	TRBD1	15	TRBV18	many
CASSELGLSEKLFF	TGTGCCAGCAGTGAATTGGGGTTATCCGAAAAACTGTTTTTT	TRBJ1-4	.	14	TRBV27	.
CASSLDWGTSYGYTF	TGCGCCAGCAGCTTGGATTGGGGGACAAGCTATGGCTACACCTTC	TRBJ1-2	.	15	TRBV5-1	few
CASNPGGLGLEQYF	TGTGCCAGCAACCCGGGAGGGTTGGGCCTCGAGCAGTACTTC	TRBJ2-7	TRBD2	14	TRBV28	.
CATPTGRCEQYF	TGTGCCACACCAACGGGGCGTTGTGAGCAGTATTTT	TRBJ2-3	.	12	TRBV24-1	.